Listed below are T cell receptor beta chains from one sample, sequenced in a study of shared clonotypes between healthy human individuals. Assay used: immunoSEQ multiplex PCR; TCRdb lists only in-frame clones, some missing. This table has about 1.5 million clones, 98% appearing once. The sequenced sample was naive CD4+ T cells sorted from blood. These receptors were collected from a man aged 25-45 years in good health. Each CDR3 is given with its conserved first and last residue. Fields, in order: D gene, clone size, J gene, V gene, CDR3 protein, CDR3 DNA. A D gene is named only where the DNA matches it firmly. The size of a clone is reported for some rows only, either as once, few or many, or as a class for expanded clones.

D gene: TRBD2
clone size: .
J gene: TRBJ2-1
V gene: TRBV18
CDR3 protein: CATGREGSSYNEQFF
CDR3 DNA: TGTGCCACCGGGCGGGAGGGGAGCTCCTACAATGAGCAGTTCTTC

D gene: TRBD2
clone size: .
J gene: TRBJ2-7
V gene: TRBV7-9
CDR3 protein: CASSNLAAHYEQYF
CDR3 DNA: TGTGCCAGCAGCAATCTAGCGGCCCACTACGAGCAGTACTTC

D gene: TRBD2
clone size: .
J gene: TRBJ2-7
V gene: TRBV15
CDR3 protein: CATSRYGTSGSYEQYF
CDR3 DNA: TGTGCCACCAGCAGATACGGGACTAGCGGATCCTACGAGCAGTACTTC

D gene: TRBD2
clone size: .
J gene: TRBJ2-5
V gene: TRBV4-1
CDR3 protein: CASSQEGASGNQETQYF
CDR3 DNA: TGCGCCAGCAGCCAAGAAGGGGCTAGCGGGAACCAAGAGACCCAGTACTTC

D gene: .
clone size: .
J gene: TRBJ1-4
V gene: TRBV5-6
CDR3 protein: CASSLWVGRTNEKLFF
CDR3 DNA: TGTGCCAGCTCTCTCTGGGTGGGACGTACAAATGAAAAACTGTTTTTT

D gene: .
clone size: .
J gene: TRBJ2-1
V gene: TRBV11-3
CDR3 protein: CASSLAQSSNEQFF
CDR3 DNA: TGTGCCAGCAGCCTCGCCCAGAGCAGCAATGAGCAGTTCTTC

D gene: TRBD1
clone size: .
J gene: TRBJ2-2
V gene: TRBV4-2
CDR3 protein: CASSHDWTGGGGTGELFF
CDR3 DNA: TGTGCCAGCAGCCACGACTGGACAGGGGGCGGAGGGACCGGGGAGCTGTTTTTT

D gene: TRBD1
clone size: .
J gene: TRBJ2-5
V gene: TRBV15
CDR3 protein: CATSAGTGEETQYF
CDR3 DNA: TGTGCCACCAGCGCCGGGACAGGGGAAGAGACCCAGTACTTC

D gene: .
clone size: .
J gene: TRBJ2-7
V gene: TRBV5-4
CDR3 protein: CASSLSPGGNYEQYF
CDR3 DNA: TGTGCCAGCAGCTTATCGCCAGGGGGGAACTACGAGCAGTACTTC

D gene: .
clone size: .
J gene: TRBJ2-5
V gene: TRBV5-1
CDR3 protein: CASSPFEGLPETQYF
CDR3 DNA: TGCGCCAGCAGCCCTTTTGAGGGATTACCGGAGACCCAGTACTTC

D gene: TRBD1
clone size: .
J gene: TRBJ2-3
V gene: TRBV15
CDR3 protein: CATSKGQFTDTQYF
CDR3 DNA: TGTGCCACCAGCAAGGGACAGTTCACAGATACGCAGTATTTT

D gene: TRBD1
clone size: .
J gene: TRBJ2-5
V gene: TRBV5-1
CDR3 protein: CASSLAGGGETQYF
CDR3 DNA: TGCGCCAGCAGCTTGGCAGGGGGTGGGGAGACCCAGTACTTC

D gene: .
clone size: once
J gene: TRBJ2-6
V gene: TRBV15
CDR3 protein: CATSPLTGANVLTF
CDR3 DNA: TGTGCCACCAGCCCCTTGACTGGGGCCAACGTCCTGACTTTC

D gene: TRBD2
clone size: .
J gene: TRBJ2-7
V gene: TRBV15
CDR3 protein: CATSTRPGLAGFRSYEQYF
CDR3 DNA: TGTGCCACCAGCACAAGACCGGGACTAGCGGGATTCCGATCCTACGAGCAGTACTTC

D gene: .
clone size: once
J gene: TRBJ2-7
V gene: TRBV28
CDR3 protein: CASSNHGGLFYEQYF
CDR3 DNA: TGTGCCAGCAGCAATCATGGGGGCTTGTTCTACGAGCAGTACTTC

D gene: .
clone size: .
J gene: TRBJ1-1
V gene: TRBV5-4
CDR3 protein: CASSFGEMTEAFF
CDR3 DNA: TGTGCCAGCAGCTTCGGGGAGATGACTGAAGCTTTCTTT

D gene: .
clone size: .
J gene: TRBJ1-4
V gene: TRBV9
CDR3 protein: CASSTTTGISEKLFF
CDR3 DNA: TGTGCCAGCAGTACTACCACCGGCATTAGCGAGAAACTGTTTTTT

D gene: TRBD1
clone size: .
J gene: TRBJ2-1
V gene: TRBV7-6
CDR3 protein: CASSLASGTGIHEQFF
CDR3 DNA: TGTGCCAGCAGCTTAGCCTCCGGGACAGGGATCCATGAGCAGTTCTTC

D gene: .
clone size: .
J gene: TRBJ2-2
V gene: TRBV27
CDR3 protein: CASKATGSGELFF
CDR3 DNA: TGTGCCAGCAAAGCGACAGGCTCCGGGGAGCTGTTTTTT

D gene: TRBD1
clone size: .
J gene: TRBJ1-4
V gene: TRBV15
CDR3 protein: CATSRGARKGQGEKLFF
CDR3 DNA: TGTGCCACCAGCAGAGGAGCCAGGAAAGGACAGGGTGAAAAACTGTTTTTT

D gene: TRBD1
clone size: .
J gene: TRBJ1-2
V gene: TRBV29-1
CDR3 protein: CSVFGQGARGYTF
CDR3 DNA: TGCAGCGTTTTTGGACAGGGGGCGCGGGGCTACACCTTC

D gene: TRBD1
clone size: .
J gene: TRBJ2-7
V gene: TRBV7-9
CDR3 protein: CASSLYGTGAYEQYF
CDR3 DNA: TGTGCCAGCAGCTTATACGGGACAGGGGCCTACGAGCAGTACTTC

D gene: .
clone size: .
J gene: TRBJ2-5
V gene: TRBV5-1
CDR3 protein: CASRRGEETQYF
CDR3 DNA: TGCGCCAGCAGGAGGGGCGAGGAGACCCAGTACTTC

D gene: TRBD2
clone size: .
J gene: TRBJ2-7
V gene: TRBV9
CDR3 protein: CASNVAGGLYEQYF
CDR3 DNA: TGTGCCAGCAACGTAGCGGGAGGTCTCTACGAGCAGTACTTC

D gene: .
clone size: .
J gene: TRBJ2-7
V gene: TRBV27
CDR3 protein: CASSLSVGRYDQQYF
CDR3 DNA: TGTGCCAGCAGTTTAAGTGTTGGACGCTACGACCAGCAGTACTTC

D gene: .
clone size: .
J gene: TRBJ1-3
V gene: TRBV30
CDR3 protein: CAWGTGNTIYF
CDR3 DNA: TGTGCCTGGGGTACTGGAAACACCATATATTTT

D gene: .
clone size: .
J gene: TRBJ1-4
V gene: TRBV28
CDR3 protein: CASSTVGRTEKLFF
CDR3 DNA: TGTGCCAGCAGCACCGTGGGCCGGACTGAAAAACTGTTTTTT

D gene: TRBD2
clone size: .
J gene: TRBJ2-5
V gene: TRBV29-1
CDR3 protein: CSVLAGGLIGETQYF
CDR3 DNA: TGCAGCGTTCTAGCGGGAGGATTGATCGGAGAGACCCAGTACTTC

D gene: .
clone size: .
J gene: TRBJ2-7
V gene: TRBV5-1
CDR3 protein: CASSLVGDPTNEQYF
CDR3 DNA: TGCGCCAGCAGCTTGGTAGGGGATCCAACCAACGAGCAGTACTTC

D gene: .
clone size: .
J gene: TRBJ2-7
V gene: TRBV30
CDR3 protein: CAWSIGGARFLRSYEQYF
CDR3 DNA: TGTGCCTGGAGTATAGGGGGGGCCAGGTTCTTACGCTCCTACGAGCAGTACTTC

D gene: TRBD2
clone size: .
J gene: TRBJ2-1
V gene: TRBV9
CDR3 protein: CASSAGGGYNEQFF
CDR3 DNA: TGTGCCAGCAGCGCGGGCGGGGGGTACAATGAGCAGTTCTTC

D gene: .
clone size: .
J gene: TRBJ2-7
V gene: TRBV20-1
CDR3 protein: CSAPGQSEQYF
CDR3 DNA: TGCAGTGCCCCGGGGCAGTCCGAGCAGTACTTC

D gene: TRBD1
clone size: .
J gene: TRBJ2-7
V gene: TRBV12-5
CDR3 protein: CASGRQGRYEQYF
CDR3 DNA: TGTGCTAGTGGTCGACAGGGGCGCTACGAGCAGTACTTC

D gene: TRBD1
clone size: .
J gene: TRBJ1-3
V gene: TRBV6-5
CDR3 protein: CASRRQGEGNTIYF
CDR3 DNA: TGTGCCAGCAGACGACAGGGGGAGGGAAACACCATATATTTT

D gene: .
clone size: once
J gene: TRBJ2-7
V gene: TRBV19
CDR3 protein: CASSNSAYEQYF
CDR3 DNA: TGTGCCAGTAGTAACTCTGCTTACGAGCAGTACTTC

D gene: TRBD2
clone size: .
J gene: TRBJ2-1
V gene: TRBV5-1
CDR3 protein: CASSPDGGAGTVVEQFF
CDR3 DNA: TGCGCCAGCAGCCCAGACGGCGGAGCGGGAACGGTCGTTGAGCAGTTCTTC

D gene: .
clone size: .
J gene: TRBJ1-1
V gene: TRBV9
CDR3 protein: CASSVGDKNTEAFF
CDR3 DNA: TGTGCCAGCAGCGTAGGAGACAAGAACACTGAAGCTTTCTTT

D gene: TRBD1
clone size: .
J gene: TRBJ2-7
V gene: TRBV19
CDR3 protein: CASSMGRGPSYEQYF
CDR3 DNA: TGTGCCAGTAGTATGGGCAGGGGGCCCTCCTACGAGCAGTACTTC

D gene: .
clone size: .
J gene: TRBJ1-4
V gene: TRBV15
CDR3 protein: CATSRDPAVGEKLFF
CDR3 DNA: TGTGCCACCAGCAGAGATCCCGCCGTAGGAGAAAAACTGTTTTTT

D gene: TRBD2
clone size: .
J gene: TRBJ2-3
V gene: TRBV5-1
CDR3 protein: CASRRGGSLRADTQYF
CDR3 DNA: TGCGCCAGCCGTCGGGGGGGAAGCCTTCGCGCAGATACGCAGTATTTT

D gene: .
clone size: .
J gene: TRBJ2-1
V gene: TRBV28
CDR3 protein: CASSPAGWGANEQFF
CDR3 DNA: TGTGCCAGCAGTCCGGCCGGGTGGGGGGCGAATGAGCAGTTCTTC

D gene: .
clone size: .
J gene: TRBJ2-7
V gene: TRBV7-9
CDR3 protein: CASSLGGLSGEQYF
CDR3 DNA: TGTGCCAGCAGCTTGGGGGGACTGTCGGGCGAGCAGTACTTC

D gene: .
clone size: .
J gene: TRBJ2-2
V gene: TRBV11-2
CDR3 protein: CASSLEQPYTGELFF
CDR3 DNA: TGTGCCAGCAGCTTAGAACAGCCGTACACCGGGGAGCTGTTTTTT

D gene: TRBD2
clone size: .
J gene: TRBJ2-7
V gene: TRBV14
CDR3 protein: CASSPIAGDISYEQYF
CDR3 DNA: TGTGCCAGCAGTCCTATAGCGGGAGATATCTCCTACGAGCAGTACTTC

D gene: .
clone size: .
J gene: TRBJ2-3
V gene: TRBV27
CDR3 protein: CASGHTDTQYF
CDR3 DNA: TGTGCCAGCGGACACACAGATACGCAGTATTTT

D gene: .
clone size: .
J gene: TRBJ1-2
V gene: TRBV6-1
CDR3 protein: CASSISVGHPHGYTF
CDR3 DNA: TGTGCCAGCAGTATCTCAGTGGGACATCCCCATGGCTACACCTTC

D gene: .
clone size: .
J gene: TRBJ2-7
V gene: TRBV4-1
CDR3 protein: CASSQGSASSEQYF
CDR3 DNA: TGCGCCAGCAGCCAAGGGTCTGCGTCCTCCGAGCAGTACTTC

D gene: .
clone size: .
J gene: TRBJ2-7
V gene: TRBV5-1
CDR3 protein: CASSRGTVHEQYF
CDR3 DNA: TGCGCCAGCAGCCGGGGCACTGTCCACGAGCAGTACTTC

D gene: .
clone size: .
J gene: TRBJ2-4
V gene: TRBV27
CDR3 protein: CASSSHTGNIQYF
CDR3 DNA: TGTGCCAGCAGTTCCCATACCGGTAACATTCAGTACTTC

D gene: TRBD2
clone size: .
J gene: TRBJ2-7
V gene: TRBV9
CDR3 protein: CASSKQGLAGDDYEQYF
CDR3 DNA: TGTGCCAGCAGCAAACAGGGACTAGCGGGAGATGACTACGAGCAGTACTTC